This T cell receptor beta chain was sequenced for a study of CD8 T cells in ankylosing spondylitis. Generation of TCR beta libraries employed quantitative 5'-RACE incorporating molecular barcodes. One entry per CDR3 protein results from TCRdb running MiXCR on the 5' RACE reads. The table shows some 90,000 distinct CDR3 sequences, with 27% occurring only once. The study, taken as a whole, reports: One TCR beta motif, made up of roughly eight highly homologous variants, appeared characteristic of ankylosing spondylitis blood.

Trimming stripped 0 bases from V and 0 bases from J, with 8 bases between. Germline CDR1 and CDR2: MNHEY and SVGEGT. The CDR3 loop spans 15 amino acids. About this clonotype itself: Antigen unknown.

The specimen sequenced was blood, either unsorted or a sorted T cell fraction (not recorded which). The clonotype was recovered from a male donor with ankylosing spondylitis or in good health (not recorded which). This chain joins TRBV6-2 or TRBV6-3 and TRBJ1-2; D not certain. The CDR3 is CASSYSAEPNYGYTF. Here the CDR3 DNA reads TGTGCCAGCAGTTACTCGGCAGAGCCTAACTATGGCTACACCTTC.